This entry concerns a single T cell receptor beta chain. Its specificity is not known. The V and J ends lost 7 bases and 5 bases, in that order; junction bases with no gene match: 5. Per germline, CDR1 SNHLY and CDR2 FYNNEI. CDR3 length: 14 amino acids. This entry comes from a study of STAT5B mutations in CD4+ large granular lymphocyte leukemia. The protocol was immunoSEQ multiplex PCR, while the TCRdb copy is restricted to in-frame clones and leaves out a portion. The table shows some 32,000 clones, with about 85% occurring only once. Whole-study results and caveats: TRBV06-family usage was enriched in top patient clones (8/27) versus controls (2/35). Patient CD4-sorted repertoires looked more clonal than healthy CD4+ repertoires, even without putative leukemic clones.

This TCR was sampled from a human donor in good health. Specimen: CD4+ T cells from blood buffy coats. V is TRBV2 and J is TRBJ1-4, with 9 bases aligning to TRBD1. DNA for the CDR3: TGTGCCAGCATTACGGACAGGGGCAATGAAAAACTGTTTTTT. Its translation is CASITDRGNEKLFF.